This TCR beta chain was captured in a study of T and B cells in COVID-19 patients. General study findings and limits: No sequencing was yet done of CD4+, regulatory or CD8+ subsets, or of SARS-CoV-2-responsive or tetramer+ sorted cells. Exclusive to the recovered cohort were thousands of TCR clusters, roughly 34 of them with low generation probability. Patients with COVID-19 reportedly showed strongly skewed T cell receptor beta variable and joining gene usage.

Sample share makes this clonotype medium-sized. Antigen: not known. Each TRB amplification used about 250-550 ng of genomic DNA from blood. The CDR3 runs to 13 residues. Germline CDR1 and CDR2: SQVTM and ANQGSEA. Trimming cost V 6 bases and J 5 bases, with 16 bases left between them. Multiplex PCR with BIOMED2 TRB-A/B primer pools amplified TRB rearrangements. TCRdb itself ran the multiplex PCR reads through MiXCR, one entry per CDR3 protein. Of several thousand distinct CDR3 sequences listed, approximately 30% are singletons. Sequences were obtained from blood. This receptor was identified in a human donor with active COVID-19. V and J are TRBV29-1 and TRBJ1-2; D might be TRBD1 (5 bases). CDR3: CSVITGTEYGYTF. CDR3 nucleotides: TGCAGCGTCATAACCGGGACTGAATATGGCTACACCTTC.